This T cell receptor (beta chain) was recovered during a study of Graves' ophthalmopathy and Graves' hyperthyroidism. Hyperthyroidism counted as stable given no ophthalmopathy within 18 months of follow-up. Exclusion criteria comprised other autoimmune diseases, uncontrolled infections, pregnancy or lactation in patients. This clonotype was seen ten or more times. TCR beta CDR3 regions were amplified from RNA transcripts. HTBI-primed first-round RT-PCR preceded second-round multiplex PCR. Each CDR3 protein is one row after TCRdb ran MiXCR on the multiplex PCR reads. The profile shows hundreds of thousands of distinct CDR3 sequences, approximately 22% of them singletons. Sequenced input: peripheral blood. This receptor was identified in a woman under 30 with stable Graves' hyperthyroidism. Some clones in this sample may be carry-over from other donors' samples.

CDR3 nucleotides: TGTGCCAGCAGCTCCCGGGACACCTACGAGCAGTACTTC. Encoded protein: CASSSRDTYEQYF. This chain joins TRBV7-9 and TRBJ2-7; a possible D gene is TRBD1 (6 bases). CDR1 is SEHNR and CDR2 is FQNEAQ in the germline V gene (reference sequence). V lost 4 bases to trimming and J lost 2 bases, with 9 bases between them. The CDR3 consists of 13 residues.